One and the same sample provided the 7 T cell receptor beta chains below, sequenced in a study of cytomegalovirus exposure and HLA in healthy donors. PCR primers comprised 60 Vbeta and 13 Jbeta primers. Method: immunoSEQ multiplex PCR; TCRdb's copy keeps in-frame clones and lacks some. The sample has some 120,000 clones; 73% are singletons. The sample was PBMCs. These receptors were obtained from a woman under 40 in good health and CMV-seronegative.

The chain couples TRBV18 to TRBJ2-5, with 8 bases matching TRBD1. Trimming at V came to 4 bases and at J to 5 bases, leaving 3 bases not matched to a gene. The CDR3 runs to 13 residues. The germline V gene encodes CDR1 KGHSH and CDR2 LQKENI. The DNA of the CDR3 is TGTGCCAGCTCACGAGACAGGGGCGAGACCCAGTACTTC. As protein: CASSRDRGETQYF.

The V gene is TRBV27, the J gene TRBJ2-7; no firm D call. CDR1 and CDR2 from the germline V gene are MNHEY and SMNVEV (reference sequence). The CDR3 loop spans 12 amino acids. With 4 bases removed from V and 3 bases from J, the gap between germline ends came to 7 bases. The CDR3 DNA is TGTGCCAGCAGTTCGCCGGGCTACGAGCAGTACTTC. This codes for CASSSPGYEQYF.

The CDR3 here is CASRDTGSSGYTF. The CDR3 bases are TGTGCCAGCAGGGACACAGGGTCTAGTGGCTACACCTTC. This chain uses TRBV6-1 with TRBJ1-2; D perhaps matches TRBD1 (6 bases). Germline CDR1 is MNHNS and CDR2 is SASEGT. The CDR3 covers 13 residues. Trimming took off 6 bases at V and 7 bases at J, with 15 bases between the two ends.

The chain couples TRBV2 to TRBJ2-5, with 8 bases matching TRBD1. The CDR3 spans 16 residues. Germline V gives CDR1 SNHLY, CDR2 FYNNEI. V was clipped by 5 bases and J by 1 base; unmatched bases: 9. This CDR3 reads CASSFRTGLLQETQYF. CDR3 coding DNA: TGTGCCAGCAGTTTTAGGACAGGGCTGCTCCAAGAGACCCAGTACTTC.

This chain links TRBV7-9 with TRBJ1-1; D possibly corresponds to TRBD1 (5 bases). Deletions cut 5 bases from V and 0 bases from J, with 19 bases between. This CDR3 contains 17 residues. CDR1 is SEHNR and CDR2 is FQNEAQ in the germline V gene (reference sequence). The DNA for the CDR3 is TGTGCCAGCAGCCCCCCGGGACTAAGGGAGATGAACACTGAAGCTTTCTTT. It encodes CASSPPGLREMNTEAFF.

This rearrangement joins TRBV27 to TRBJ1-3; unclear D gene. The CDR3 covers 16 residues. V was trimmed by 0 bases and J by 2 bases, leaving 11 bases between them. Germline V lookup: CDR1 MNHEY, CDR2 SMNVEV (reference sequence). CDR3 amino acids: CASSLSMVGPGNTIYF. The CDR3 region has the DNA TGTGCCAGCAGTTTATCGATGGTGGGCCCTGGAAACACCATATATTTT.

The CDR3 coding sequence is TGCGCCAGCAGCCAAGGGACAGGGGTCTTTGCTGGGGCCAACGTCCTGACTTTC. Translation: CASSQGTGVFAGANVLTF. The J gene is TRBJ2-6, the V gene TRBV4-3; 9 positions match TRBD1. The CDR3 length is 18 residues. Unmatched junction bases numbered 6, after V lost 1 base and J lost 2 bases. Germline V gene sequence: CDR1 LGHNA, CDR2 YSLEER.